This T cell receptor (beta chain) was profiled in a study of naive and memory T cell subsets. Deletions cut 6 bases from V and 2 bases from J, with 3 bases between. The germline V gene encodes CDR1 MNHNY and CDR2 SVGAGI (reference sequence). The CDR3 is 11 amino acids. An equimolar mix of two oligonucleotides served as the beta constant-region primer for TRBC1 and TRBC2. The ligated cDNA underwent four PCR rounds using SP2 and nested alpha and beta constant-region primers. TCRdb processed the UMI-ligation and nested PCR reads anew with MiXCR; each CDR3 protein has one entry. Of 77,000 or so distinct CDR3 sequences detected, roughly 13% appear once; the ten largest clones hold approximately 0.84%. CD8 T cells were positively selected from what remained after CD4 positive selection. Four subsets defined by CD45RA and CD27 were sorted after CD3, CD4, CD8 and live/dead staining.

V is TRBV6-6 and J is TRBJ2-3; the D is unclear. The sequenced sample consisted of central memory CD4+ T cells from blood. The TCR sequence derives from a human donor in good health. This CDR3 reads CASRTTDTQYF. The CDR3 DNA sequence: TGTGCCAGCAGGACCACAGATACGCAGTATTTT.